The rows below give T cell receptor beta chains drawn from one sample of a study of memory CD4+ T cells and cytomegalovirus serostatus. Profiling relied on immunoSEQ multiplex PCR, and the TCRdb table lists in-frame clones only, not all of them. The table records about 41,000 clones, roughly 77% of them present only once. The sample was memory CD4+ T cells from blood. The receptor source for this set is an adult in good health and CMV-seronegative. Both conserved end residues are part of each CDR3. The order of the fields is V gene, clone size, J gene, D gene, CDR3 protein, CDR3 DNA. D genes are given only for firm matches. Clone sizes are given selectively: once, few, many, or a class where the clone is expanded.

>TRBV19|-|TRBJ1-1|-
CASSIGWVSNTEAFF
TGTGCCAGTAGTATCGGGTGGGTCAGTAACACTGAAGCTTTCTTT
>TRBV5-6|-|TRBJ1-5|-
CASSLGGDDSVHF
TGTGCCAGCAGCCTGGGGGGGGACGACAGCGTACATTTT
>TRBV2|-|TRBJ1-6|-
CASRYSYNSPLHF
TGTGCCAGCAGATACTCCTATAATTCACCCCTCCACTTT
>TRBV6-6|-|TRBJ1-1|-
CASIREGGTEAFF
TGTGCCAGCATCCGGGAGGGAGGCACTGAAGCTTTCTTT
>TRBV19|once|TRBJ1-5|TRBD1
CASSMGQGWGNQPQHF
TGTGCCAGTAGTATGGGACAGGGTTGGGGCAATCAGCCCCAGCATTTT
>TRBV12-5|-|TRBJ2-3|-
CASKGVTDTQYF
TGTGCTAGCAAGGGAGTAACCGATACGCAGTATTTT
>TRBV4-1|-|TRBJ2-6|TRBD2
CASSSPPGLAISGANVLTF
TGCGCCAGCAGCTCTCCCCCAGGACTAGCGATCTCTGGGGCCAACGTCCTGACTTTC
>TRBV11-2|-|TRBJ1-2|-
CASREEGKGRVGGYTF
TGTGCCAGCAGGGAAGAGGGCAAGGGGAGGGTAGGTGGCTACACCTTC
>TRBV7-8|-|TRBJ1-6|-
CASSLGDPANSPLHF
TGTGCCAGCAGCTTAGGGGATCCCGCTAATTCACCCCTCCACTTT
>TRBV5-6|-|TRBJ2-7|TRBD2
CASSSGTSVYEQYF
TGTGCCAGCAGCTCGGGGACTAGCGTCTACGAGCAGTACTTC
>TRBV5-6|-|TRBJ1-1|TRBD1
CASSFGQGIISEAFF
TGTGCCAGCAGCTTTGGACAGGGGATAATTTCCGAAGCTTTCTTT
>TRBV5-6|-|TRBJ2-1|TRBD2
CASSSGGGTLYNEQFF
TGTGCCAGCAGTTCGGGGGGGGGTACTCTATACAATGAGCAGTTCTTC
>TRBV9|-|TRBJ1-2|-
CASSGPRGGPIHGYTF
TGTGCCAGCAGCGGTCCCAGGGGTGGCCCGATCCATGGCTACACCTTC
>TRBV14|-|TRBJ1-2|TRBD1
CASSQMDRGGYTF
TGTGCCAGCAGCCAAATGGACAGGGGAGGCTACACCTTC
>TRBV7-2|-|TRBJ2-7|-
CASSPVGGDEQYF
TGTGCCAGCAGCCCCGTGGGCGGGGACGAGCAGTACTTC
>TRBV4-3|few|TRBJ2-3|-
CASSQVREGTQYF
TGCGCCAGCAGCCAAGTGCGCGAGGGTACGCAGTATTTT
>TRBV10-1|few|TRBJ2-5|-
CASRRETQYF
TGCGCCAGCAGGCGGGAGACCCAGTACTTC
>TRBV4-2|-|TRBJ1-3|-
CASSQGVGRRTGNTIYF
TGTGCCAGCAGCCAAGGGGTCGGGCGTCGGACTGGAAACACCATATATTTT
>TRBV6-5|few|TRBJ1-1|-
CASKQDKRAEAFF
TGTGCCAGCAAGCAAGACAAGCGCGCTGAAGCTTTCTTT
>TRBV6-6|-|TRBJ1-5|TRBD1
CASSDTGDRRGQPQHF
TGTGCCAGCAGCGACACAGGGGACAGACGTGGTCAGCCCCAGCATTTT
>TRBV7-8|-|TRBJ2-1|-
CASSLVRGGVNEQFF
TGTGCCAGCAGCTTGGTTCGGGGCGGGGTTAATGAGCAGTTCTTC
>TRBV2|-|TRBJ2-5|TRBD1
CASSLDRGQETQYF
TGTGCCAGCAGTTTGGACAGGGGGCAAGAGACCCAGTACTTC
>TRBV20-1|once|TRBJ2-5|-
CSAPLQTRQYF
TGCAGTGCCCCCCTTCAGACTAGGCAGTACTTC
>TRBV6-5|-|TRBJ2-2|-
CASSYRVGAGELFF
TGTGCCAGCAGTTACAGGGTTGGGGCCGGGGAGCTGTTTTTT
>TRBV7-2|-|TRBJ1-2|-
CASSPGAGVYGYTF
TGTGCCAGCAGCCCAGGAGCAGGGGTCTATGGCTACACCTTC
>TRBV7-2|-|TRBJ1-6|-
CASSPTRLGSYNSPLHF
TGTGCCAGCAGCCCTACCCGGCTGGGCTCCTATAATTCACCCCTCCACTTT
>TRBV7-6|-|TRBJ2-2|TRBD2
CASSPTSGVTGELFF
TGTGCCAGCAGCCCGACTAGCGGGGTCACCGGGGAGCTGTTTTTT
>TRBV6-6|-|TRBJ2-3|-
CASSYGLYTDTQYF
TGTGCCAGCAGTTACGGTCTGTACACAGATACGCAGTATTTT
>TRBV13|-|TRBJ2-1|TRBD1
CASSLGGGTGYNEQFF
TGTGCCAGCAGCTTAGGTGGGGGGACAGGGTACAATGAGCAGTTCTTC
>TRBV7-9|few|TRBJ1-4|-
CASSSVGVKLFF
TGTGCCAGCAGCTCCGTGGGGGTTAAACTGTTTTTT
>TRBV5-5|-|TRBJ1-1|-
CASSKDREAFF
TGTGCCAGCAGCAAGGACCGTGAAGCTTTCTTT
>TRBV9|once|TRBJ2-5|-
CASSARYGGQETQYF
TGTGCCAGCAGCGCACGGTATGGGGGCCAAGAGACCCAGTACTTC
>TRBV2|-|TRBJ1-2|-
CASREQNYGYTF
TGTGCCAGTAGGGAGCAGAACTATGGCTACACCTTC
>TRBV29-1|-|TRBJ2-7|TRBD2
CSVGTSLYEQYF
TGCAGCGTCGGGACTAGCCTCTACGAGCAGTACTTC
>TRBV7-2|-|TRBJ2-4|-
CASSWGVGQNIQYF
TGTGCCAGCAGCTGGGGGGTTGGGCAAAACATTCAGTACTTC
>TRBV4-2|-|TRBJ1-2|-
CASSQDHPGAGGYTF
TGTGCCAGCAGCCAAGATCACCCGGGGGCTGGGGGCTACACCTTC
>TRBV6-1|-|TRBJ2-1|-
CASKRDWTFNEQFF
TGTGCCAGCAAAAGGGACTGGACCTTCAATGAGCAGTTCTTC
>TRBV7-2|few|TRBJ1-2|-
CASSYEGFGYTF
TGTGCCAGCAGCTACGAAGGGTTTGGCTACACCTTC
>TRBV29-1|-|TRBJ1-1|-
CSVITGVNTEAFF
TGCAGCGTCATTACAGGTGTGAACACTGAAGCTTTCTTT
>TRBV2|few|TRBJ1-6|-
CASSGRSSPLHF
TGTGCCAGCAGTGGGAGGTCGTCACCCCTCCACTTT
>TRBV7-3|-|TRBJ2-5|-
CASSLLGRQEETQYF
TGTGCCAGCAGCTTATTGGGTCGGCAGGAAGAGACCCAGTACTTC
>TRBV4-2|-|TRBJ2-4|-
CASSQGPAIAKNIQYF
TGTGCCAGCAGCCAAGGGCCGGCGATAGCCAAAAACATTCAGTACTTC
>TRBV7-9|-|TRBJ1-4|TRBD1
CASSFAGTGVEKLFF
TGTGCCAGCAGCTTCGCCGGGACAGGGGTTGAAAAACTGTTTTTT
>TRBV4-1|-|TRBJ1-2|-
CASSQVQQGPYGYTF
TGCGCCAGCAGCCAAGTCCAACAGGGCCCCTATGGCTACACCTTC
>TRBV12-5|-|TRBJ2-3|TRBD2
CASGTGLAASTDTQYF
TGTGCTAGTGGTACAGGACTAGCGGCTAGCACAGATACGCAGTATTTT
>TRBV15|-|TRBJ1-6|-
CATSRGSGRVNSPLHF
TGTGCCACCAGCAGAGGATCGGGCAGGGTGAATTCACCCCTCCACTTT
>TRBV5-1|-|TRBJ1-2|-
CASSLDRWINYGYTF
TGCGCCAGCAGCTTGGACAGGTGGATAAACTATGGCTACACCTTC
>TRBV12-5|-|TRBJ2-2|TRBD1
CASGSKPGQVLTGELFF
TGTGCTAGTGGTTCGAAACCGGGACAGGTGCTCACCGGGGAGCTGTTTTTT
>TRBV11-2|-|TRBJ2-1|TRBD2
CASRDWGGKTNEQFF
TGTGCCAGCCGGGATTGGGGGGGAAAAACTAATGAGCAGTTCTTC
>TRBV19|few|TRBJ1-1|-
CASSTIQSRGTEAFF
TGTGCCAGTAGTACCATACAGAGCCGGGGCACTGAAGCTTTCTTT
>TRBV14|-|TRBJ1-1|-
CASSLRDPYSTEAFF
TGTGCCAGCAGCCTTCGGGACCCATATAGTACTGAAGCTTTCTTT
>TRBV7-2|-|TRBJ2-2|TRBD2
CASSGGLAAGELFF
TGTGCCAGCAGCGGGGGACTAGCGGCCGGGGAGCTGTTTTTT
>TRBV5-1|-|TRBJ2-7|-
CASSYSSPYEQYF
TGCGCCAGCAGCTACTCCAGCCCCTACGAGCAGTACTTC
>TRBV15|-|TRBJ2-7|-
CATSKWGSYEQYF
TGTGCCACCAGCAAATGGGGCTCCTACGAGCAGTACTTC